The TCR beta chain under discussion was sequenced for a study of CD8 T cells in Susac syndrome. RNA amounts of roughly 0.45 to 1 ug underwent reverse transcription with random hexamers. Multiplex immunoSEQ PCR targeted 54 Vbeta and 13 Jbeta TCR beta segments. TCRdb processed the immunoSEQ multiplex PCR reads anew with MiXCR; each CDR3 protein has one entry. The table records some 120,000 distinct CDR3 sequences, about 94% of them present only once. The multiple sclerosis controls were treatment-naive patients with relapsing-remitting disease that was stable or active. The CD8+ and CD4+ T cells were negatively isolated, with the TEMRA cells enriched by FACS. The sequence came from a human donor with multiple sclerosis. Sequencing was carried out using CD4+ T cells from PBMCs.

Written as DNA, the CDR3 is TGTGCCAGCTCCGGGACAGGGAACAATGAGCAGTTCTTC. Its protein is CASSGTGNNEQFF. The chain is built from TRBV18 and TRBJ2-1; 9 bases agree with TRBD1. Trimming took 6 bases from V and 5 from J; bases not matched to a gene: 2. This CDR3 is 13 amino acids long. Germline V gene data show CDR1 as KGHSH and CDR2 as LQKENI.